The 26 T cell receptor beta chains listed next were all sequenced from one sample in a study of blood T cell repertoires in COVID-19. The data were produced by immunoSEQ multiplex PCR, yet TCRdb's version contains in-frame clones alone and is incomplete. The sample comprises about 320,000 clones, over 90% of which are singletons, and roughly 3.9% rests with the top ten. The sample consisted of PBMCs or T cells enriched from blood (not recorded which). The source is a woman in her twenties or thirties who had been exposed to COVID-19.

J is TRBJ1-1 and V is TRBV7-2, with TRBD1 as a possible D gene (5 bases). Trimming stripped 0 bases from V and 5 bases from J, with 13 bases between. This CDR3 is built from 15 residues. In germline, CDR1 is SGHTA, CDR2 FQGNSA. The CDR3: CASSLAWGFRTEAFF. In nucleotides, the CDR3 is TGTGCCAGCAGCTTAGCATGGGGCTTTAGGACTGAAGCTTTCTTT.

The genes are TRBV3-1 (or the pseudogene TRBV3-2) and TRBJ1-3; tentatively, D is TRBD1 (5 bases). This CDR3 region has 15 residues. CDR1 LGHDT and CDR2 YNNKEL come from the germline V gene (reference sequence). Trimming removed 4 bases at V and 4 bases at J, with 14 bases between. Here the CDR3 DNA reads TGTGCCAGCAGCCTAAGGGGAGGGCTCGGAAACACCATATATTTT. Amino acid sequence: CASSLRGGLGNTIYF.

V usage is TRBV5-1 and J usage is TRBJ2-5, with a possible D match to TRBD2 (5 bases). This CDR3 contains 13 residues. Trimming removed 7 bases at V and 4 bases at J, with 14 bases between. Germline V gene data show CDR1 as SGHRS and CDR2 as YFSETQ. The CDR3 protein is CASFINRGETQYF. The DNA of the CDR3 is TGCGCCAGCTTTATCAATCGGGGAGAGACCCAGTACTTC. Drawing the rest from reference TRBV5-1 and TRBJ2-5, the complete variable domain is KAGVTQTPRYLIKTRGQQVTLSCSPISGHRSVSWYQQTPGQGLQFLFEYFSETQRNKGNFPGRFSGRQFSNSRSEMNVSTLELGDSALYLCASFINRGETQYFGPGTRLLVL.

The chain carries TRBV6-5 and TRBJ2-7, with D possibly matching TRBD2 (6 bases). Trimming took 6 bases from V and 3 from J, leaving 18 bases between them. The CDR3 length is 15 residues. From germline, CDR1 is MNHEY and CDR2 SVGAGI. The CDR3 reads CASSSQGLTFYEQYF. The DNA for the CDR3 is TGTGCCAGCAGCAGCCAGGGACTTACTTTCTACGAGCAGTACTTC.

This chain connects TRBV7-9 to TRBJ2-4; D is perhaps TRBD1 (5 bases). V lost 4 bases to trimming and J lost 2 bases, with 18 bases between them. Looked up from germline, CDR1 is SEHNR and CDR2 is FQNEAQ (reference sequence). This CDR3 is 17 amino acids long. The CDR3 DNA sequence: TGTGCCAGCAGCTCCCAGTTGGGGCCTTGGACCAAAAACATTCAGTACTTC. It codes for CASSSQLGPWTKNIQYF.

This chain links TRBV5-4 with TRBJ2-7; 8 bases fit TRBD2. Germline V CDR1 and CDR2: SGHNT, YYREEE (reference sequence). The V gene end was trimmed by 4 bases and the J gene end by 0 bases; junction bases not matched to a gene: 6. The CDR3 contains 15 residues. CDR3 bases: TGTGCCAGCAGCCGCAGCGGGGGAAGCTCCTACGAGCAGTACTTC. Encoded protein: CASSRSGGSSYEQYF. The variable domain in full, completed from reference TRBV5-4 and TRBJ2-7, reads ETGVTQSPTHLIKTRGQQVTLRCSSQSGHNTVSWYQQALGQGPQFIFQYYREEENGRGNFPPRFSGLQFPNYSSELNVNALELDDSALYLCASSRSGGSSYEQYFGPGTRLTVT.

This clone was seen a single time. The chain uses TRBV3-1 (or the pseudogene TRBV3-2) and TRBJ2-2; D is unclear. This CDR3 region has 13 residues. Germline assignment: CDR1 LGHDT and CDR2 YNNKEL (reference sequence). V lost 1 base and J lost 4, with 4 bases in between. This CDR3 reads CASSQVRTGELFF. CDR3 coding DNA: TGTGCCAGCAGCCAAGTTCGCACCGGGGAGCTGTTTTTT.

The chain links TRBV10-3 to TRBJ1-3, with 9 bases matching TRBD1. Germline CDR1 is ENHRY and CDR2 is SYGVKD. The V and J ends lost 6 bases and 4 bases, in that order; junction bases with no gene match: 7. The CDR3 contains 15 residues. The CDR3 coding sequence is TGTGCCATCAGGGATATGGGACAGGGAGGAAACACCATATATTTT. It codes for CAIRDMGQGGNTIYF.

V usage is TRBV6-6 and J usage is TRBJ1-2; 9 nucleotides align to TRBD1. Germline CDR1 and CDR2: MNHNY and SVGAGI (reference sequence). The CDR3 consists of 15 residues. The V and J ends lost 8 bases and 1 base, in that order; junction bases with no gene match: 8. Here the CDR3 reads CASLQGAVYNYGYTF. CDR3 bases: TGTGCCAGCCTACAGGGGGCTGTTTATAACTATGGCTACACCTTC.

The chain joins TRBV7-2 to TRBJ1-3; D remains unclear. From germline, CDR1 is SGHTA and CDR2 FQGNSA. This CDR3 is 17 amino acids long. Trimming pared 1 base from V and 0 bases from J, leaving 13 bases between. This CDR3 is CASSLDTRTNSGNTIYF. The CDR3 nucleotides are TGTGCCAGCAGCTTAGATACCCGAACAAACTCTGGAAACACCATATATTTT.

This rearrangement joins TRBV3-1 (or the pseudogene TRBV3-2) to TRBJ2-2; D remains ambiguous. The CDR3 is made up of 14 amino acids. In germline, CDR1 is LGHDT, CDR2 YNNKEL (reference sequence). Trimming pared 0 bases from V and 2 bases from J, leaving 4 bases between. The CDR3 sequence: CASSQETNTGELFF. The CDR3 region has the DNA TGTGCCAGCAGCCAAGAGACTAACACCGGGGAGCTGTTTTTT.

The chain combines TRBV7-6 with TRBJ2-3, with 9 bases matching TRBD1. The trim removed 6 bases at V and 6 bases at J, leaving 10 bases unmatched. The germline CDR1 and CDR2 sequences are SGHVS and FNYEAQ. The CDR3 is made up of 15 amino acids. The CDR3 DNA sequence: TGTGCCAGCAGTTCCGGGACAGGGTACTTCGATACGCAGTATTTT. This sequence encodes CASSSGTGYFDTQYF. Drawing the rest from reference TRBV7-6 and TRBJ2-3, the complete variable domain is GAGVSQSPRYKVTKRGQDVALRCDPISGHVSLYWYRQALGQGPEFLTYFNYEAQQDKSGLPNDRFSAERPEGSISTLTIQRTEQRDSAMYRCASSSGTGYFDTQYFGPGTRLTVL.

The chain couples TRBV19 to TRBJ2-1; 9 bases align to TRBD2. This CDR3 region has 16 residues. Germline V lookup: CDR1 LNHDA, CDR2 SQIVND (reference sequence). J was trimmed by 5 bases and V by 4 bases; bases with no gene match: 9. The CDR3 sequence is CASSRPGTSRNNEQFF. DNA of the CDR3: TGTGCCAGTAGTAGACCCGGGACTAGCAGGAACAATGAGCAGTTCTTC.

This chain uses TRBV5-4 with TRBJ1-5; 10 bases are a match to TRBD1. The CDR3 contains 17 residues. Germline V lookup: CDR1 SGHNT, CDR2 YYREEE (reference sequence). After removal of 9 bases from V and 2 bases from J, the junction contained 14 bases not matched to a gene. The CDR3 bases are TGTGCCACCTCGACAGGGGGCGGACGTCGGGGCAATCAGCCCCAGCATTTT. Translated, it gives CATSTGGGRRGNQPQHF.

CDR3 DNA sequence: TGCAGCGTTGAAGCAGGGGGAGAGCTGTTTTTT. This sequence encodes CSVEAGGELFF. The chain recombines TRBV29-1 with TRBJ2-2; 7 bases agree with TRBD1. J gave up 11 bases and V 1 base, and 1 base lay outside the gene matches. The CDR3 extends over 11 amino acids. Germline values: CDR1 SQVTM, CDR2 ANQGSEA.

This rearrangement joins TRBV10-2 to TRBJ1-3; no clear D. The CDR3 totals 16 residues. Germline V gene sequence: CDR1 WSHSY, CDR2 SAAADI. Between the trimmed V and J ends, which lost 0 bases and 4 bases, there was a span of 13 bases. CDR3: CASSESLWATGNTIYF. The CDR3 coding sequence is TGCGCCAGCAGTGAGTCGTTGTGGGCTACAGGAAACACCATATATTTT.

This chain joins TRBV6-2 or TRBV6-3 and TRBJ2-7; D possibly corresponds to TRBD1 (8 bases). Per germline, CDR1 MNHEY and CDR2 SVGEGT. CDR3 size: 16 residues. V lost 6 bases to trimming and J lost 1 base, with 19 bases between them. DNA for the CDR3: TGTGCCAGCAGGCCTTGGACAGGGACTACATCCTACGAGCAGTACTTC. Encoded protein: CASRPWTGTTSYEQYF.

This clone has just one count. The V call is TRBV7-2, the J call TRBJ2-1; 9 bases line up with TRBD2. The junction had 3 bases not matched to a gene; V was cut back by 1 base and J by 5 bases. The CDR3 spans 15 residues. CDR1 and CDR2 from the germline V gene are SGHTA and FQGNSA. CDR3 nucleotides: TGTGCCAGCAGCTTAGATAGCGGGGGTCACAATGAGCAGTTCTTC. It yields the protein CASSLDSGGHNEQFF.

The rearrangement uses TRBV5-1 and TRBJ2-5; the D gene is possibly TRBD1 (7 bases). The CDR3 has 15 residues. Per the germline V gene, CDR1 is SGHRS and CDR2 is YFSETQ. V lost 0 bases and J lost 0, with 9 bases in between. CDR3 in amino acids: CASSLGGTDQETQYF. The CDR3 DNA is TGCGCCAGCAGCTTGGGCGGGACAGACCAAGAGACCCAGTACTTC.

The DNA for the CDR3 is TGTGCCGTCCTGAGGCCCGGGGCCAACGTCCTGACTTTC. Protein product: CAVLRPGANVLTF. The chain employs TRBV12-3 or TRBV12-4 and TRBJ2-6; D gene uncertain. The CDR3 length is 13 residues. V was clipped by 11 bases and J by 4 bases, with 12 bases between them.

The rearrangement links TRBV29-1 to TRBJ2-5, with 7 bases fitting TRBD1. J lost 4 bases, V lost 7 bases, and 9 bases had no gene match. Germline V CDR1 and CDR2: SQVTM, ANQGSEA. The CDR3 is 13 residues long. CDR3 bases: TGCAGCGCGAGACAGGGTTCTCCAGAGACCCAGTACTTC. It specifies CSARQGSPETQYF.

The V gene is TRBV5-4, the J gene TRBJ1-3; 7 bases are shared with TRBD1. Trimming cost V 1 base and J 3 bases; bases outside gene matches: 4. The CDR3 consists of 15 residues. Germline-derived CDR1 and CDR2 are SGHNT and YYREEE (reference sequence). The CDR3 reads CASSLYRGGGNTIYF. CDR3 bases: TGTGCCAGCAGCTTGTACAGGGGAGGTGGAAACACCATATATTTT.

The sample holds one count of this clone. J is TRBJ2-3 and V is TRBV7-3, with TRBD2 identical over 10 bases. V trimming: 4 bases; J trimming: 3 bases; junction bases outside the gene matches: 7. The V gene's germline CDR1 is SGHTA and CDR2 FQGTGA. CDR3 length equals 16 residues. The CDR3, as DNA: TGTGCCAGCAGCTACCTTAGCGGGGGGACTACAGATACGCAGTATTTT. It encodes CASSYLSGGTTDTQYF.

The chain is built from TRBV11-2 and TRBJ1-1; D call uncertain. Germline loops: CDR1 SGHAT, CDR2 FQNNGV. The V end was cut by 5 bases, the J end by 0 bases, with 10 bases between. This CDR3 is built from 14 residues. This CDR3 is CASSPWRLNTEAFF. CDR3 nucleotides: TGTGCCAGCAGCCCGTGGAGGTTGAACACTGAAGCTTTCTTT.

The gene calls are TRBV3-1 (or the pseudogene TRBV3-2) and TRBJ1-2, with 9 nucleotides matching TRBD1. The CDR3 loop spans 15 amino acids. The V segment lost 1 base and the J segment 2 bases; nucleotides outside the gene matches: 2. Germline values: CDR1 LGHDT, CDR2 YNNKEL (reference sequence). DNA of the CDR3: TGTGCCAGCAGCCAAGTACAGGGGGCGAACTATGGCTACACCTTC. Protein: CASSQVQGANYGYTF.

This chain connects TRBV21-1 to TRBJ1-6; the tabulated D call, TRBD1, remains unverified against the DNA. TRBV21-1 is tagged as a pseudogene. CDR3 length: 17 residues. The CDR3 sequence is CASSKGTVASYNSPLHF. The CDR3 bases are TGTGCCAGCAGCAAAGGGACAGTAGCCTCCTATAATTCACCCCTCCACTTT.